One sample yielded the 24 T cell receptor beta chains listed below, sequenced in a study of cytomegalovirus exposure and HLA in healthy donors (dated by TCRdb to the late 2010s). Library prep was done by the immunoSEQ multiplex PCR assay. For the multiplex PCR, a mixture combining 60 forward primers for TCR Vbeta segments and 13 reverse primers for TCR Jbeta segments was used. In TCRdb, the immuneACCESS table is reduced to in-frame sequences with V and J assigned. These tables do not hold every clone; where another copy was compared, an unresolved V gene accounts for under half, and the others remain unexplained. The sample includes 100,000 to 150,000 clones, with around 80% observed a single time. The ten top clones hold approximately 1.5% of the sample. The material sequenced was PBMCs. The receptor set was obtained from a female donor in good health and CMV-seronegative.

In this sample, this clone turned up a few times. The chain employs TRBV27 and TRBJ1-2; 8 positions match TRBD1. CDR3 length: 18 amino acids. V gave up 0 bases and J gave up 4 bases; unmatched junction bases: 13. CDR1 is MNHEY and CDR2 is SMNVEV in the germline V gene (reference sequence). The DNA for the CDR3 is TGTGCCAGCAGTTTATCAGGGACAGGCTACACTACCCCCTATGGCTACACCTTC. It specifies CASSLSGTGYTTPYGYTF.

The chain couples TRBV10-1 to TRBJ2-1; 13 nucleotides align to TRBD2. The germline CDR1 and CDR2 sequences are WNHNN and SYGVQD (reference sequence). The CDR3 has 14 residues. V was clipped by 4 bases and J by 7 bases; unmatched bases: 1. CDR3 bases: TGCGCCAGCAGTGGGACTAGCGGGAGAAATGAGCAGTTCTTC. Protein: CASSGTSGRNEQFF.

The rearrangement joins TRBV4-2 to TRBJ2-6; 10 nucleotides line up with TRBD1. From germline, CDR1 is LGHNA and CDR2 YNFKEQ. V trimming: 0 bases; J trimming: 2 bases; junction bases outside the gene matches: 10. The length of the CDR3 is 20 residues. This CDR3 reads CASSQDLQDRGIAGANVLTF. CDR3 nucleotides: TGTGCCAGCAGCCAAGACTTGCAGGACAGGGGGATCGCTGGGGCCAACGTCCTGACTTTC.

The chain joins TRBV19 to TRBJ2-7; 8 positions match TRBD1. Germline V lookup: CDR1 LNHDA, CDR2 SQIVND (reference sequence). There are 14 residues in the CDR3. V lost 4 bases to trimming and J lost 6 bases; unmatched junction nucleotides: 8. This CDR3 reads CASSTTGTGGEQYF. The CDR3 DNA sequence: TGTGCCAGTAGTACGACCGGGACAGGAGGCGAGCAGTACTTC.

The V call is TRBV5-1, the J call TRBJ2-5; 9 bases line up with TRBD1. V lost 4 bases, J lost 9 bases, and 10 bases stayed unmatched. Germline V CDR1 and CDR2: SGHRS, YFSETQ. The CDR3 loop spans 14 amino acids. CDR3 residues: CASSQTTGGNAQYF. For the CDR3, the DNA is TGCGCCAGCAGCCAGACGACAGGGGGGAATGCCCAGTACTTC. The entire variable domain, with the rest obtained from reference TRBV5-1 and TRBJ2-5, is as follows: KAGVTQTPRYLIKTRGQQVTLSCSPISGHRSVSWYQQTPGQGLQFLFEYFSETQRNKGNFPGRFSGRQFSNSRSEMNVSTLELGDSALYLCASSQTTGGNAQYFGPGTRLLVL.

The chain recombines TRBV19 with TRBJ1-5, with TRBD1 matching 7 bases. V gave up 4 bases and J gave up 6 bases; unmatched junction bases: 3. The CDR3 has 13 residues. CDR1 is LNHDA and CDR2 is SQIVND in the germline V gene (reference sequence). CDR3 coding DNA: TGTGCCAGTAGTAAAGGGGGCGGTCAGCCCCAGCATTTT. Translation gives CASSKGGGQPQHF.

This chain connects TRBV11-2 to TRBJ1-2, with a tentative D call TRBD1 (6 bases). This CDR3 contains 14 residues. Germline assignment: CDR1 SGHAT and CDR2 FQNNGV. V was trimmed by 2 bases and J by 4 bases, leaving 11 bases between them. CDR3 DNA: TGTGCCAGCAGCTTAAGGGACATGGCCTATGGCTACACCTTC. This sequence encodes CASSLRDMAYGYTF.

This sequence joins TRBV30 and TRBJ2-6; 8 positions match TRBD1. Germline values: CDR1 GTSNPN, CDR2 SVGIG (reference sequence). There are 16 residues in the CDR3. V shed 4 bases and J 2 bases; nucleotides not matched to a gene: 7. The chain's CDR3 is CAWIPTGGPGANVLTF. The CDR3 DNA sequence: TGTGCCTGGATCCCAACAGGGGGACCTGGGGCCAACGTCCTGACTTTC.

The chain links TRBV28 to TRBJ2-7; TRBD2 matches at 12 bases. The CDR3 runs 16 residues. Per germline, CDR1 MDHEN and CDR2 SYDVKM. Germline trimming cut 0 bases from V and 2 bases from J; bases unmatched to any gene: 2. The CDR3 region is CASSLWASGRAYEQYF. CDR3 coding DNA: TGTGCCAGCAGTTTATGGGCTAGCGGGAGGGCCTACGAGCAGTACTTC. Supplemented by reference TRBV28 and TRBJ2-7, the full variable domain reads DVKVTQSSRYLVKRTGEKVFLECVQDMDHENMFWYRQDPGLGLRLIYFSYDVKMKEKGDIPEGYSVSREKKERFSLILESASTNQTSMYLCASSLWASGRAYEQYFGPGTRLTVT.

The CDR3 loop is CASSQKSTGGRGYTF. Here the CDR3 DNA reads TGTGCCAGCAGCCAAAAATCAACAGGGGGCAGAGGCTACACCTTC. The chain couples TRBV4-2 to TRBJ1-2; TRBD1 agrees at 9 bases. The CDR3 extends over 15 amino acids. Germline V gives CDR1 LGHNA, CDR2 YNFKEQ. The junction had 9 bases not matched to a gene; V was cut back by 2 bases and J by 8 bases.

A single count supports this clone. The chain links TRBV5-1 to TRBJ1-3, with TRBD1 matching 7 bases. This CDR3 spans 16 amino acids. After removal of 4 bases from V and 0 bases from J, the junction contained 7 bases not matched to a gene. CDR1 is SGHRS, CDR2 YFSETQ, per germline. DNA of the CDR3: TGCGCCAGCAGCCTACAGGGGCCTTCCTCTGGAAACACCATATATTTT. Its protein is CASSLQGPSSGNTIYF.

This chain links TRBV9 with TRBJ2-7; 8 positions match TRBD2. The CDR3 runs 15 residues. J lost 4 bases, V lost 4 bases, and 10 bases had no gene match. Germline values: CDR1 SGDLS, CDR2 YYNGEE. The CDR3 sequence: CASSPPGLDLYEQYF. CDR3 bases: TGTGCCAGCAGCCCCCCGGGACTAGACCTGTACGAGCAGTACTTC.

Only one count was recorded for this clone. The rearrangement links TRBV6-4 to TRBJ2-1, with D possibly being TRBD2 (6 bases). CDR1 and CDR2 (germline): MRHNA, SNTAGT. Trimming left V 2 bases short and J 0 bases short, with 11 bases between. The length of the CDR3 is 16 residues. The CDR3 DNA reads as TGTGCCAGCAGTGACCGAGGAGCGGGCTCCTACAATGAGCAGTTCTTC. Protein sequence: CASSDRGAGSYNEQFF.

The V call is TRBV30, the J call TRBJ2-6; possibly TRBD2 for D (6 bases). CDR1 is GTSNPN, CDR2 SVGIG, per germline (reference sequence). Trimming left V 1 base short and J 2 bases short, with 12 bases between. This CDR3 spans 16 amino acids. The CDR3 DNA is TGTGCCTGGAGTGCTGCGGGGATTACTGGGGCCAACGTCCTGACTTTC. Amino acid sequence: CAWSAAGITGANVLTF.

V usage is TRBV5-1 and J usage is TRBJ1-4, with TRBD1 matching 10 bases. Germline V CDR1 and CDR2: SGHRS, YFSETQ. The length of the CDR3 is 14 residues. V trimming: 4 bases; J trimming: 8 bases; junction bases outside the gene matches: 5. CDR3 DNA: TGCGCCAGCAGCGTGGGACAGGGGAAAGAAAAACTGTTTTTT. Its protein is CASSVGQGKEKLFF.

V usage is TRBV9 and J usage is TRBJ2-1, with 8 bases aligning to TRBD2. Per germline, CDR1 SGDLS and CDR2 YYNGEE. The CDR3 runs to 17 residues. V gave up 0 bases and J gave up 4 bases; unmatched junction bases: 9. This CDR3 is CASSVGRGLAGYNEQFF. The CDR3 DNA is TGTGCCAGCAGCGTAGGGCGGGGGCTAGCGGGTTACAATGAGCAGTTCTTC.

This clone has just one count. The rearrangement links TRBV7-6 to TRBJ2-5, with TRBD2 identical over 7 bases. Germline values: CDR1 SGHVS, CDR2 FNYEAQ. The CDR3 has 17 amino acids. The J segment lost 4 bases and the V segment lost 6 bases, leaving 17 bases of the junction unmatched. CDR3 nucleotide sequence: TGTGCCAGCAGTTCCTCCTTTCCGGGAGGTTCTATAGAGACCCAGTACTTC. Its translation is CASSSSFPGGSIETQYF.

This chain links TRBV29-1 with TRBJ1-3; possible D gene TRBD1, 5 bases. Looked up from germline, CDR1 is SQVTM and CDR2 is ANQGSEA. The length of the CDR3 is 12 residues. The CDR3 DNA follows: TGCAGTTGGGGGGACTCTGGAAACACCATATATTTT. It encodes CSWGDSGNTIYF.

Here the CDR3 DNA reads TGTGCCAGCAGCTTGGCGGGGGGTACGGGCAGCGAGCAGTTCTTC. Translation: CASSLAGGTGSEQFF. The chain joins TRBV5-4 to TRBJ2-1, with 7 bases that match TRBD2. The CDR3 extends over 15 amino acids. V dropped 0 bases and J dropped 10; count of bases not matched to a gene: 10. Per the germline V gene, CDR1 is SGHNT and CDR2 is YYREEE (reference sequence).

V gene TRBV6-5 combines with J gene TRBJ2-3; D perhaps matches TRBD1 (5 bases). The CDR3 consists of 15 residues. Germline V gene sequence: CDR1 MNHEY, CDR2 SVGAGI. V was trimmed by 3 bases and J by 0 bases, leaving 10 bases between them. CDR3 sequence (DNA): TGTGCCAGCAGTTATAGGGGTGCTAGCACAGATACGCAGTATTTT. Protein product: CASSYRGASTDTQYF.

The chain uses TRBV28 and TRBJ1-1; D gene ambiguous. From germline, CDR1 is MDHEN and CDR2 SYDVKM. V shed 5 bases and J shed 0 bases, with 16 bases lying between them. The CDR3 runs 16 residues. The CDR3 DNA reads as TGTGCCAGCAGTCTCCCCACTCCGGTGCTGAACACTGAAGCTTTCTTT. Residues: CASSLPTPVLNTEAFF.

The V gene is TRBV18, the J gene TRBJ1-2; 9 positions match TRBD1. V shed 6 bases and J 6 bases; nucleotides not matched to a gene: 8. The CDR3 has 14 residues. The germline gives CDR1 KGHSH, CDR2 LQKENI. The CDR3 nucleotides read TGTGCCAGCTCCCAAAACGGACAGGGGAATGGCTACACCTTC. It encodes CASSQNGQGNGYTF.

In the case of this clone: At one of its ends the junction is not consistent with the germline gene, which may arise from a read error. The chain joins TRBV2 to TRBJ2-1; TRBD2 matches 10 bases. The CDR3 totals 16 residues. Per germline, CDR1 SNHLY and CDR2 FYNNEI. For the CDR3, the DNA is TGTGCCAACAGTGAAGGGGCTAGCGGGAGTCGCAATGAGCAGTTCTTC. It translates to CANSEGASGSRNEQFF.

The V call is TRBV5-4, the J call TRBJ1-3; tentative D call: TRBD1 (6 bases). CDR3 length: 14 amino acids. Germline-derived CDR1 and CDR2 are SGHNT and YYREEE (reference sequence). Trimming left V 0 bases short and J 4 bases short, with 8 bases between. This chain's CDR3 is CASSLAGAGNTIYF. CDR3 DNA: TGTGCCAGCAGCTTGGCAGGGGCCGGAAACACCATATATTTT.